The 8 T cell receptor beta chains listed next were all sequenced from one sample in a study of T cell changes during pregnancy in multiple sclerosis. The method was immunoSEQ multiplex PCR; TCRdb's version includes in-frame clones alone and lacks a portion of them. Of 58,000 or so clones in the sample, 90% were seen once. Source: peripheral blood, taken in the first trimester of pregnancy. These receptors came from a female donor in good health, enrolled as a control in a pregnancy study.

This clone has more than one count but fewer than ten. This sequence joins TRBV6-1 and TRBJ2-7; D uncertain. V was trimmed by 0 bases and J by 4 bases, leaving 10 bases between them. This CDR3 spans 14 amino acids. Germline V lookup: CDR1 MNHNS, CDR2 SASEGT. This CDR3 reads CASSEAERRYEQYF. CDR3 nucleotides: TGTGCCAGCAGTGAAGCAGAACGGAGATACGAGCAGTACTTC.

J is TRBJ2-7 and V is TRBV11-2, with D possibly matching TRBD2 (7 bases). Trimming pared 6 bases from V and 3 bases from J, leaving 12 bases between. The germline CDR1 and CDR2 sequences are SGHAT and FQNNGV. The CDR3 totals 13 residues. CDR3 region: CASRRGGLYEQYF. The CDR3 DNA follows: TGTGCCAGCAGACGCGGGGGCCTCTACGAGCAGTACTTC.

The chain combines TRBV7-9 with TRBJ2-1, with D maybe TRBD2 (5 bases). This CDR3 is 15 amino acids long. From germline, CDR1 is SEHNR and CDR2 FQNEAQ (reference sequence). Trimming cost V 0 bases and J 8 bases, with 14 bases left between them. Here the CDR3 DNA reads TGTGCCAGCAGCTTAGCGCGGACCCCGCGGGATGAGCAGTTCTTC. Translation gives CASSLARTPRDEQFF.

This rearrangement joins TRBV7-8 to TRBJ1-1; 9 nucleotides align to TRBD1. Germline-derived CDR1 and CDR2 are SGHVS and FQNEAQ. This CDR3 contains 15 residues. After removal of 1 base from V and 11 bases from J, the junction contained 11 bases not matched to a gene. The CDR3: CASSLEGTGSVGAFF. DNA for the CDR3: TGTGCCAGCAGCTTAGAGGGGACAGGGTCTGTGGGGGCTTTCTTT.

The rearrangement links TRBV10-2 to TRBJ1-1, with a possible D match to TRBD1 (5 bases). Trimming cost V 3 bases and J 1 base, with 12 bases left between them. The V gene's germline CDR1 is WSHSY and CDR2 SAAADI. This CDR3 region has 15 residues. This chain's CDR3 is CASSDWHGQNTEAFF. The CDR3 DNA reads TGCGCCAGCAGTGACTGGCACGGACAGAACACTGAAGCTTTCTTT.

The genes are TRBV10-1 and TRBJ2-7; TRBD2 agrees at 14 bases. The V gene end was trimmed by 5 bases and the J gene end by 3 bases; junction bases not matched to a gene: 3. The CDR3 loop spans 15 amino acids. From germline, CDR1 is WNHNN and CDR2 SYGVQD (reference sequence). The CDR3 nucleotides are TGCGCCAGCAGTCCGACTAGCGGGGGGGTCTACGAGCAGTACTTC. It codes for CASSPTSGGVYEQYF.

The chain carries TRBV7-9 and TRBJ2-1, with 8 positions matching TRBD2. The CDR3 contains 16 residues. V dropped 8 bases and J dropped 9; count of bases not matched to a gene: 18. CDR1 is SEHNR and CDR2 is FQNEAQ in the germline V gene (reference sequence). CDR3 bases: TGTGCCAGCGACCCCTCGCCGGGACTAGAGCCTAGTGAGCAGTTCTTC. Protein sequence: CASDPSPGLEPSEQFF.

This CDR3 reads CASSIGGAGTGLDGYTF. The CDR3 DNA sequence: TGTGCCAGTAGTATCGGAGGGGCCGGGACAGGGCTTGATGGCTACACCTTC. The chain uses TRBV19 and TRBJ1-2; 9 bases line up with TRBD1. CDR3 length: 17 amino acids. Germline V gene sequence: CDR1 LNHDA, CDR2 SQIVND (reference sequence). The V gene end was trimmed by 3 bases and the J gene end by 6 bases; junction bases not matched to a gene: 14.